These 24 T cell receptor beta chains came from one sample sequenced in a study of blood T cell repertoires in COVID-19. Data came from immunoSEQ multiplex PCR; TCRdb stores just in-frame clones and leaves some out. Altogether about 190,000 clones are present, around 80% being singletons, with the ten largest covering 2.5% to 3%. The sequencing input was peripheral blood. These receptor sequences come from a woman older than 75 with active or convalescent COVID-19.

The rearrangement links TRBV12-3 or TRBV12-4 to TRBJ2-7; D possibly corresponds to TRBD2 (6 bases). The length of the CDR3 is 12 residues. V lost 6 bases and J 5 bases, leaving 11 bases between the germline ends. This chain's CDR3 is CASSWGDNEQYF. CDR3 bases: TGTGCCAGCAGCTGGGGGGATAACGAGCAGTACTTC.

The chain recombines TRBV10-3 with TRBJ2-7, with TRBD1 identical over 11 bases. The CDR3 sequence is 14 residues long. The V gene's germline CDR1 is ENHRY and CDR2 SYGVKD. V lost 2 bases to trimming and J lost 4 bases; unmatched junction nucleotides: 1. The CDR3 reads CAISEGTGGYEQYF. The CDR3 DNA reads as TGTGCCATCAGTGAGGGGACAGGGGGATACGAGCAGTACTTC.

Only a few counts were recorded for this clone. The chain combines TRBV9 with TRBJ2-3; 11 nucleotides match TRBD2. Losses at the gene ends were 0 bases for V and 1 base for J; bases not matched to a gene: 7. The CDR3 consists of 18 residues. The germline gives CDR1 SGDLS, CDR2 YYNGEE. The CDR3 region has the DNA TGTGCCAGCAGCGTAGGAGTTAGCGGGGGGGCCGGCACAGATACGCAGTATTTT. Protein sequence: CASSVGVSGGAGTDTQYF.

The chain has TRBV11-2 and TRBJ1-2; 7 nucleotides line up with TRBD1. CDR3 size: 13 residues. Losses at the gene ends were 5 bases for V and 4 bases for J; bases not matched to a gene: 4. The germline V gene encodes CDR1 SGHAT and CDR2 FQNNGV. This CDR3 is CASSRTGGYGYTF. In DNA form, the CDR3 reads TGTGCCAGCAGCCGGACAGGCGGCTATGGCTACACCTTC.

A few counts support this clone. Here the CDR3 DNA reads TGTGCCAGCAGCTTAGGACAGGGGTTGTCCGAGCAGTACTTC. Translating gives CASSLGQGLSEQYF. This chain connects TRBV11-2 to TRBJ2-7; 8 bases are a match to TRBD1. This CDR3 spans 14 amino acids. From germline, CDR1 is SGHAT and CDR2 FQNNGV. The V and J ends lost 1 base and 6 bases, in that order; junction bases with no gene match: 5.

The chain recombines TRBV5-6 with TRBJ2-1; D is possibly TRBD2 (6 bases). Deletions cut 4 bases from V and 0 bases from J, with 14 bases between. The germline V gene encodes CDR1 SGHDT and CDR2 YYEEEE. The CDR3 covers 16 residues. CDR3 sequence reads: CASSRGRGSSYNEQFF. DNA of the CDR3: TGTGCCAGCAGCCGAGGGCGGGGTAGCTCCTACAATGAGCAGTTCTTC.

Remarks on this clone: One end of the junction does not line up with germline, which may come from a read error. This chain joins TRBV7-7 and TRBJ2-2; 11 bases line up with TRBD2. This CDR3 comprises 18 residues. CDR1 SSHAT and CDR2 FNYEAQ come from the germline V gene (reference sequence). CDR3 protein: CASSLRASGGPNTGELFF. Written as DNA, the CDR3 is TGTGCTAGCAGCTTGCGGGCTAGCGGGGGGCCGAACACCGGGGAGCTGTTTTTT.

This chain connects TRBV6-5 to TRBJ2-1; a possible D gene is TRBD2 (5 bases). The CDR3 has 14 amino acids. Germline V gene data show CDR1 as MNHEY and CDR2 as SVGAGI. Trimming shortened V by 5 bases and J by 8 bases, and 16 bases separated the two germline ends. CDR3 region: CASSRKPEDYEQFF. CDR3 sequence (DNA): TGTGCCAGCAGTCGAAAACCGGAGGACTATGAGCAGTTCTTC.

The chain couples TRBV27 to TRBJ1-6; the D is unclear. V was clipped by 4 bases and J by 5 bases, with 9 bases between them. The germline CDR1 and CDR2 sequences are MNHEY and SMNVEV (reference sequence). The length of the CDR3 is 14 residues. The chain's CDR3 is CASSSPGDNSPLHF. The CDR3 DNA sequence: TGTGCCAGCAGTTCCCCCGGAGATAATTCACCCCTCCACTTT.

This rearrangement joins TRBV27 to TRBJ1-5, with a possible D match to TRBD1 (6 bases). Trimming left V 5 bases short and J 6 bases short, with 14 bases between. Germline assignment: CDR1 MNHEY and CDR2 SMNVEV (reference sequence). The CDR3 length is 14 residues. The CDR3 sequence: CASSPWTAAQPQHF. Written as DNA, the CDR3 is TGTGCCAGCAGTCCATGGACAGCGGCTCAGCCCCAGCATTTT.

This chain connects TRBV7-2 to TRBJ2-7, with 8 nucleotides matching TRBD2. V dropped 3 bases and J dropped 4; count of bases not matched to a gene: 8. The CDR3 spans 15 residues. CDR1 is SGHTA, CDR2 FQGNSA, per germline. CDR3 protein: CASSFRGGREYEQYF. The CDR3 DNA is TGTGCCAGCAGCTTTCGGGGGGGGAGGGAGTACGAGCAGTACTTC.

The chain employs TRBV19 and TRBJ2-2; D ambiguous. This CDR3 is built from 13 residues. Germline assignment: CDR1 LNHDA and CDR2 SQIVND (reference sequence). V dropped 3 bases and J dropped 8 bases, with 10 bases sitting between them. This CDR3 is CASSMTFGGELFF. CDR3 bases: TGTGCCAGTAGTATGACCTTCGGGGGGGAGCTGTTTTTT.

This clone was detected a few times. The genes are TRBV2 and TRBJ2-2; TRBD2 matches 16 bases. The germline V gene has CDR1 SNHLY and CDR2 FYNNEI. Trimming removed 4 bases from V and 6 bases from J; junction bases left unmatched: 2. The CDR3 is 16 residues long. This chain's CDR3 is CASSAGTSGGAGELFF. CDR3 coding DNA: TGTGCCAGCAGTGCAGGGACTAGCGGGGGGGCCGGGGAGCTGTTTTTT.

Concerning this clone itself: The same CDR3 arises from other DNA sequences in this sample as well. The V and J genes are TRBV9 and TRBJ1-1; 8 nucleotides line up with TRBD1. CDR1 and CDR2 (germline): SGDLS, YYNGEE. The junction had 4 bases not matched to a gene; V was cut back by 4 bases and J by 5 bases. The CDR3 contains 13 residues. This CDR3 reads CASSPGGRTEAFF. CDR3 in DNA: TGTGCCAGCAGCCCAGGGGGCAGGACTGAAGCTTTCTTT. Full variable domain (rest looked up from reference TRBV9 and TRBJ1-1): DSGVTQTPKHLITATGQRVTLRCSPRSGDLSVYWYQQSLDQGLQFLIQYYNGEERAKGNILERFSAQQFPDLHSELNLSSLELGDSALYFCASSPGGRTEAFFGQGTRLTVV.

The chain employs TRBV6-5 and TRBJ1-5; tentative D call: TRBD1 (6 bases). Germline CDR1 is MNHEY and CDR2 is SVGAGI. This CDR3 is 13 amino acids long. V gave up 6 bases and J gave up 8 bases, with 14 bases separating them. The CDR3 coding sequence is TGTGCCAGCAGGGCCACAGGGTCTAAGCCCCAGCATTTT. Its protein is CASRATGSKPQHF.

The rearrangement links TRBV7-6 to TRBJ1-3, with a possible D match to TRBD1 (5 bases). Trimming removed 1 base at V and 0 bases at J, with 13 bases between. The CDR3 loop spans 17 amino acids. Looked up from germline, CDR1 is SGHVS and CDR2 is FNYEAQ. CDR3 bases: TGTGCCAGCAGCTTAGTAGTTCCAGGGTACTCTGGAAACACCATATATTTT. As protein: CASSLVVPGYSGNTIYF.

The chain has TRBV3-1 (or the pseudogene TRBV3-2) and TRBJ2-2; 10 positions agree with TRBD1. Germline CDR1 LGHDT, CDR2 YNNKEL (reference sequence). V trimming: 3 bases; J trimming: 8 bases; junction bases outside the gene matches: 6. The CDR3 is 15 amino acids. In nucleotides, the CDR3 is TGTGCCAGCAGCCATTGGGACAGGGGTTCAGGGGAGCTGTTTTTT. Protein sequence: CASSHWDRGSGELFF.

This chain links TRBV29-1 with TRBJ2-7, with D unclear. The germline V gene has CDR1 SQVTM and CDR2 ANQGSEA. The germline V and J ends were trimmed by 5 bases and 0 bases, with 5 bases remaining between them. The CDR3 sequence is 11 residues long. CDR3 coding DNA: TGCAGCGTTACAAACTCCTACGAGCAGTACTTC. It translates to CSVTNSYEQYF.

The chain uses TRBV6-6 and TRBJ1-5; 10 bases map to TRBD1. CDR3 size: 15 residues. Trimming at V came to 8 bases and at J to 1 base, leaving 5 bases not matched to a gene. CDR1 and CDR2 from the germline V gene are MNHNY and SVGAGI (reference sequence). Here the CDR3 DNA reads TGTGCCAGCGCCCGACAGGGGGCGAGCAATCAGCCCCAGCATTTT. It encodes CASARQGASNQPQHF.

The rearrangement joins TRBV5-4 to TRBJ2-3, with 9 bases fitting TRBD1. J was trimmed by 5 bases and V by 0 bases; bases with no gene match: 4. The CDR3 has 15 residues. Per germline, CDR1 SGHNT and CDR2 YYREEE (reference sequence). The CDR3 sequence: CASSLVQGAGDTQYF. CDR3 DNA sequence: TGTGCCAGCAGCTTGGTACAGGGGGCAGGAGATACGCAGTATTTT.

The gene calls are TRBV5-6 and TRBJ1-4; 9 nucleotides line up with TRBD1. This CDR3 has 16 amino acids. In germline, CDR1 is SGHDT, CDR2 YYEEEE. Trimming removed 4 bases from V and 5 bases from J; junction bases left unmatched: 9. The CDR3 loop reads CASSLRTGGENEKLFF. For the CDR3, the DNA is TGTGCCAGCAGCCTCAGAACAGGGGGCGAGAATGAAAAACTGTTTTTT. Complete variable domain (other parts from reference TRBV5-6 and TRBJ1-4): DAGVTQSPTHLIKTRGQQVTLRCSPKSGHDTVSWYQQALGQGPQFIFQYYEEEERQRGNFPDRFSGHQFPNYSSELNVNALLLGDSALYLCASSLRTGGENEKLFFGSGTQLSVL.

This clone appeared a single time. This rearrangement joins TRBV9 to TRBJ1-1, with D uncertain. The germline CDR1 and CDR2 sequences are SGDLS and YYNGEE. The CDR3 runs 12 residues. V lost 4 bases to trimming and J lost 3 bases, with 7 bases between them. The CDR3 nucleotides read TGTGCCAGCAGCCCCGGGTACACTGAAGCTTTCTTT. It encodes CASSPGYTEAFF.

The chain couples TRBV7-9 to TRBJ2-7; D possibly corresponds to TRBD2 (6 bases). Trimming removed 2 bases at V and 13 bases at J, with 12 bases between. CDR1 is SEHNR and CDR2 is FQNEAQ in the germline V gene (reference sequence). The CDR3 is 11 residues long. CDR3 loop: CASSLNAGSYF. CDR3 nucleotides: TGTGCCAGCAGCTTAAATGCCGGGAGTTACTTC. Drawing the rest from reference TRBV7-9 and TRBJ2-7, the complete variable domain is DTGVSQNPRHKITKRGQNVTFRCDPISEHNRLYWYRQTLGQGPEFLTYFQNEAQLEKSRLLSDRFSAERPKGSFSTLEIQRTEQGDSAMYLCASSLNAGSYFGPGTRLTVT.

The rearrangement links TRBV19 to TRBJ1-5, with D possibly TRBD1 on 5 matching bases. The CDR3 has 17 amino acids. Trimming took off 6 bases at V and 2 bases at J, with 20 bases between the two ends. Germline-derived CDR1 and CDR2 are LNHDA and SQIVND (reference sequence). As DNA, the CDR3 is TGTGCCAGTAGCCAATCGATTGGACACCCACGCAATCAGCCCCAGCATTTT. Protein: CASSQSIGHPRNQPQHF.